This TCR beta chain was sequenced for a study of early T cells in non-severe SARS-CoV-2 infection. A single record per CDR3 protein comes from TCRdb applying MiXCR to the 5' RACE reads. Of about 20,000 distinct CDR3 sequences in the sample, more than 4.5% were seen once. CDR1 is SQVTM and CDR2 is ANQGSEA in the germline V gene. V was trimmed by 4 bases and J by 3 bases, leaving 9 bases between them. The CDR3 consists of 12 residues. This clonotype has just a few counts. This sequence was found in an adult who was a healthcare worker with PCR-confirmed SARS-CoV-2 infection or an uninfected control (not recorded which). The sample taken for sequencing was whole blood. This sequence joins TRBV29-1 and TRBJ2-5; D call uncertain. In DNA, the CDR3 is TGCAGCGTTGCGTCAGGAGAAGAGACCCAGTACTTC. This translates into CSVASGEETQYF. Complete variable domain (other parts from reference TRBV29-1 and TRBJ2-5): SAVISQKPSRDICQRGTSLTIQCQVDSQVTMMFWYRQQPGQSLTLIATANQGSEATYESGFVIDKFPISRPNLTFSTLTVSNMSPEDSSIYLCSVASGEETQYFGPGTRLLVL.